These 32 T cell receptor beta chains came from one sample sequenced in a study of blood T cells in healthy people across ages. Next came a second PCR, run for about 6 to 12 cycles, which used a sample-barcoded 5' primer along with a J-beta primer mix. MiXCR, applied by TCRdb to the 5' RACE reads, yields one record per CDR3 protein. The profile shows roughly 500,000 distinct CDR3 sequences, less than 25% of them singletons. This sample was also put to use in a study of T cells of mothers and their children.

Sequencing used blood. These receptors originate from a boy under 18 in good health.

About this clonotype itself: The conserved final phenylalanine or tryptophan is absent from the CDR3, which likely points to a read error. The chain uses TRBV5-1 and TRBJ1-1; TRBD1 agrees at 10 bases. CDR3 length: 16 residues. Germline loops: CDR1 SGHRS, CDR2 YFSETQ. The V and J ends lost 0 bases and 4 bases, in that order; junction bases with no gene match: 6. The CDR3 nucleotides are TGCGCCAGCAGCTTGGCAAGACAGGGGGCTGGCACTGAAGCTTTCCTT. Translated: CASSLARQGAGTEAFL.

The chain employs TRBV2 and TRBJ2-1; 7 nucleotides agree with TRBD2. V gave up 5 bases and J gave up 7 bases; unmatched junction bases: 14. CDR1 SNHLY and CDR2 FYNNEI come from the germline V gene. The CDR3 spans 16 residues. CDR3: CASSIMGLPSWNEQFF. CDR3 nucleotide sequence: TGTGCCAGCAGTATAATGGGACTACCTTCTTGGAATGAGCAGTTCTTC.

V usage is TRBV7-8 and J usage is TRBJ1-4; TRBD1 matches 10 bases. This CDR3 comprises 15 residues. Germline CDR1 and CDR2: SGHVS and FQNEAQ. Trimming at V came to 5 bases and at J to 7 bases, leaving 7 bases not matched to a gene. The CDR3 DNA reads TGTGCCAGCAGCAATAGACAGGGGGCCCGTGAAAAACTGTTTTTT. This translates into CASSNRQGAREKLFF.

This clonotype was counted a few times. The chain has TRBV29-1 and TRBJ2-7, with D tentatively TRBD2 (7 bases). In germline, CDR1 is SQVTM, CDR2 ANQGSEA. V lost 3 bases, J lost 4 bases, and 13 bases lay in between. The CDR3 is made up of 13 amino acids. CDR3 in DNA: TGCAGCGTTGAGGGGGGGGCAGTTTACGAGCAGTACTTC. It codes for CSVEGGAVYEQYF.

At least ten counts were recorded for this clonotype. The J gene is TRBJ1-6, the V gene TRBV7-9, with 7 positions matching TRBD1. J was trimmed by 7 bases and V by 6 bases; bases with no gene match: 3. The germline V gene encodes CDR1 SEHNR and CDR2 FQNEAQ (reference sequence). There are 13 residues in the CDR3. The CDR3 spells CASSPGQNSPLHF. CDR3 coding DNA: TGTGCCAGCAGTCCGGGACAGAATTCACCCCTCCACTTT.

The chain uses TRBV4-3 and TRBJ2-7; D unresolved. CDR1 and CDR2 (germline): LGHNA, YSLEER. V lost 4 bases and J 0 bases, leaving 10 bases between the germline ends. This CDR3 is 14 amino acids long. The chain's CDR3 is CASSPDRASYEQYF. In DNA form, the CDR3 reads TGCGCCAGCAGCCCCGATAGGGCCTCCTACGAGCAGTACTTC.

This chain's CDR3 is CASSSSLWASGTYEQYF. In nucleotides, the CDR3 is TGTGCCAGCAGCTCATCCCTGTGGGCTAGCGGAACCTACGAGCAGTACTTC. This chain joins TRBV13 and TRBJ2-5; TRBD2 matches 7 bases. The J call may be mistaken, given a closer DNA end match to TRBJ2-7. Looked up from germline, CDR1 is PRHDT and CDR2 is FYEKMQ (reference sequence). This CDR3 comprises 17 residues.

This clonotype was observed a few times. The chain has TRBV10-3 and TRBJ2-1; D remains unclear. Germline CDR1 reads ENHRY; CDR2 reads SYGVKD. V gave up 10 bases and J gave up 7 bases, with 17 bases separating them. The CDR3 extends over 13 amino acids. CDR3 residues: CATQRPDRNEQFF. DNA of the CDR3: TGTGCCACCCAGAGGCCCGACCGTAATGAGCAGTTCTTC.

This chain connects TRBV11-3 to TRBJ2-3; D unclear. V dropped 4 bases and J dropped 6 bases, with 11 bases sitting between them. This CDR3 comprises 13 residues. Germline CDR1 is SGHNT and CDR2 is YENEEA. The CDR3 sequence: CASSWTLGDTQYF. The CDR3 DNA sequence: TGTGCCAGCAGCTGGACGTTGGGGGATACGCAGTATTTT. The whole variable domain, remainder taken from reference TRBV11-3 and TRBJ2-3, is EAGVVQSPRYKIIEKKQPVAFWCNPISGHNTLYWYLQNLGQGPELLIRYENEEAVDDSQLPKDRFSAERLKGVDSTLKIQPAELGDSAVYLCASSWTLGDTQYFGPGTRLTVL.

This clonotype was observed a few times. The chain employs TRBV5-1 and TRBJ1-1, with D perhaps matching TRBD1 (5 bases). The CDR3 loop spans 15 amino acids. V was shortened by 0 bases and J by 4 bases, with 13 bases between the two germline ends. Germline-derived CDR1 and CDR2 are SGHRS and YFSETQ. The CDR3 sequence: CASSLDASGGTEAFF. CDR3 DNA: TGCGCCAGCAGCTTGGACGCGTCTGGGGGCACTGAAGCTTTCTTT. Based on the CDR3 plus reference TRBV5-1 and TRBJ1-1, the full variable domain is KAGVTQTPRYLIKTRGQQVTLSCSPISGHRSVSWYQQTPGQGLQFLFEYFSETQRNKGNFPGRFSGRQFSNSRSEMNVSTLELGDSALYLCASSLDASGGTEAFFGQGTRLTVV.

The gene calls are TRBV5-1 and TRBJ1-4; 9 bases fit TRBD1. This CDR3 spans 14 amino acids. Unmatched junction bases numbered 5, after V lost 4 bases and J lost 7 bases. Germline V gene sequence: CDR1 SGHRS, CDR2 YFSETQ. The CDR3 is CASSRRQGGEKLFF. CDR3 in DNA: TGCGCCAGCAGCCGGCGACAGGGGGGTGAAAAACTGTTTTTT.

Here the CDR3 reads CASSVGPGVSNGGFPRDTQYF. The CDR3 nucleotides are TGTGCCAGCAGTGTTGGCCCCGGAGTGTCGAACGGGGGTTTTCCTCGGGATACGCAGTATTTT. The chain is built from TRBV2 and TRBJ2-3, with D possibly TRBD2 on 6 matching bases. The CDR3 extends over 21 amino acids. The germline gives CDR1 SNHLY, CDR2 FYNNEI. Trimming took 4 bases from V and 6 from J, leaving 35 bases between them.

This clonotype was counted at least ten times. The CDR3 coding sequence is TGTGCCAGCAGCTTAACGCGCGACTACAATGAGCAGTTCTTC. This gives the protein CASSLTRDYNEQFF. The gene calls are TRBV7-3 and TRBJ2-1; D is ambiguous. Per the germline V gene, CDR1 is SGHTA and CDR2 is FQGTGA. V dropped 0 bases and J dropped 3 bases, with 6 bases sitting between them. The CDR3 length is 14 residues.

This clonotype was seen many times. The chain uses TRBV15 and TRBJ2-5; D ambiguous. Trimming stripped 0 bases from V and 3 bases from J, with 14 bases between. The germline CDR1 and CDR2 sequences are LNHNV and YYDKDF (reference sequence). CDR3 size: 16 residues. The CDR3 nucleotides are TGTGCCACCAGCAGAGATACGGTATCGGGCAAAGAGACCCAGTACTTC. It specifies CATSRDTVSGKETQYF.

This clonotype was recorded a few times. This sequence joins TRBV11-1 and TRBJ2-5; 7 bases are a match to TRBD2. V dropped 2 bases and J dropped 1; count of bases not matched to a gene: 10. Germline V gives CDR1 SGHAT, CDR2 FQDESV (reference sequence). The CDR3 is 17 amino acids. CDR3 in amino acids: CASSLWWDYYFQETQYF. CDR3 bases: TGTGCCAGCAGCTTATGGTGGGACTACTACTTCCAAGAGACCCAGTACTTC.

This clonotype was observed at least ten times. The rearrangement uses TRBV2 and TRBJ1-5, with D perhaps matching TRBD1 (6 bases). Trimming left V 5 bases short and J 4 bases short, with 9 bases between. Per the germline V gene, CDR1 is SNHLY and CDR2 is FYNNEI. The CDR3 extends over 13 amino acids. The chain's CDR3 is CASSLDRNQPQHF. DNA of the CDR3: TGTGCCAGCAGTCTGGACAGAAATCAGCCCCAGCATTTT.

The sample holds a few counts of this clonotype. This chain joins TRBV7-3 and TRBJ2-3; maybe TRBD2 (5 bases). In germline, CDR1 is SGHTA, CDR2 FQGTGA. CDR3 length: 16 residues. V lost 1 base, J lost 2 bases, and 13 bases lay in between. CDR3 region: CASSLIGERITDTQYF. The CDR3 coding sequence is TGTGCCAGCAGCTTAATCGGGGAGAGGATCACAGATACGCAGTATTTT.

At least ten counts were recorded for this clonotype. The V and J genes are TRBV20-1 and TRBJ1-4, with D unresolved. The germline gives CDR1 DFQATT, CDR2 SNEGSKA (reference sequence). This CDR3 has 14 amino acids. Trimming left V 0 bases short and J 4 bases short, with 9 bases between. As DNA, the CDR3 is TGCAGTGCTAGAGATGCGGCGGGTAATGAAAAACTGTTTTTT. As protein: CSARDAAGNEKLFF.

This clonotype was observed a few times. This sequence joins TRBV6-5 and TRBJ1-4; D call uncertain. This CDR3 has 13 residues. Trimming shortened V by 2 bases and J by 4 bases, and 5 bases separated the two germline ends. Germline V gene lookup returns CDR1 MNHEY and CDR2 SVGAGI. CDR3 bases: TGTGCCAGCAGTTACAGAGTTAATGAAAAACTGTTTTTT. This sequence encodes CASSYRVNEKLFF.

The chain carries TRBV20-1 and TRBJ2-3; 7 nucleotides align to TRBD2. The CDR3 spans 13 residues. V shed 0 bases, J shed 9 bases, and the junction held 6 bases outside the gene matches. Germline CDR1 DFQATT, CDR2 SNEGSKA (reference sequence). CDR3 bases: TGCAGTGCTAGAGATCCCACGGGAGGAACGCAGTATTTT. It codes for CSARDPTGGTQYF.

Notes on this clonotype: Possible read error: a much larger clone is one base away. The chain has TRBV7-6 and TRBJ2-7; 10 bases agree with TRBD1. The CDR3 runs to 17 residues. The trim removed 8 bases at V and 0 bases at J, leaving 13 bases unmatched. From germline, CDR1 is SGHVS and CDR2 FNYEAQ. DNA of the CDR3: TGTGCCAGCCGCCTCCTTGGGGGGACAGGGGTCTCCTACGAGCAGTACTTC. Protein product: CASRLLGGTGVSYEQYF.

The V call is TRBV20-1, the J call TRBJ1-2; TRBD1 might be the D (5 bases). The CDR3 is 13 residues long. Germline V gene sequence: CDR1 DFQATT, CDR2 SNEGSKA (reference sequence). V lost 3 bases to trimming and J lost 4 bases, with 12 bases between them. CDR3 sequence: CSARAGLGYGYTF. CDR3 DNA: TGCAGTGCTAGGGCAGGGTTAGGCTATGGCTACACCTTC.

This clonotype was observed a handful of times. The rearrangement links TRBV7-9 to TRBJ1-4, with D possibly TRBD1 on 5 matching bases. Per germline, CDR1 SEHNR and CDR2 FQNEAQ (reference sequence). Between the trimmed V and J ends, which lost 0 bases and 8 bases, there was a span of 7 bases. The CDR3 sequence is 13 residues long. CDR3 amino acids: CASSLAGEEKLFF. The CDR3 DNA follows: TGTGCCAGCAGCTTAGCGGGGGAGGAAAAACTGTTTTTT.

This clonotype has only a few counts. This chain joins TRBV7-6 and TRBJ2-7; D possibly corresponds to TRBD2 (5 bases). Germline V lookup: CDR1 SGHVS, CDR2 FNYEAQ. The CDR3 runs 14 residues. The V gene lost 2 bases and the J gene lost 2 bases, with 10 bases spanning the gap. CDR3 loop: CASSLHDGTYEQYF. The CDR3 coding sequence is TGTGCCAGCAGCTTACACGACGGGACCTACGAGCAGTACTTC.

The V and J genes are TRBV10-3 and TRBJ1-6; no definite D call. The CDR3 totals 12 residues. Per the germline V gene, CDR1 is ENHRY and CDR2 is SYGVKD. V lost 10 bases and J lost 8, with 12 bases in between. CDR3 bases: TGTGCCACAAGACCCGGAGATTCACCCCTCCACTTT. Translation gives CATRPGDSPLHF.

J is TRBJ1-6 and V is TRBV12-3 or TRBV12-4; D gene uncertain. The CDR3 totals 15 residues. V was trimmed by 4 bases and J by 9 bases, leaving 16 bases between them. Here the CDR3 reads CASSSVAVSGSPLHF. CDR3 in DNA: TGTGCCAGCAGTTCCGTCGCCGTCAGCGGTTCACCCCTCCACTTT.

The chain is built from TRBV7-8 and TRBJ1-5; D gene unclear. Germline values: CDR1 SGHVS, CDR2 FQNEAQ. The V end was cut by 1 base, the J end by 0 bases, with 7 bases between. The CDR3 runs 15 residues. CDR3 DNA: TGTGCCAGCAGCTTAGTGCAGAATAGCAATCAGCCCCAGCATTTT. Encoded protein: CASSLVQNSNQPQHF.

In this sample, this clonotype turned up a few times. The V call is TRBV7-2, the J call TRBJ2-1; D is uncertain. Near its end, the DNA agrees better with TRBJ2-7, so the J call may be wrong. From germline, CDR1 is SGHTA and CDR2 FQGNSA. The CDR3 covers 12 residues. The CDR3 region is CASNSDSYEQYF. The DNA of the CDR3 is TGTGCCAGCAACTCCGACTCCTACGAGCAGTACTTC.

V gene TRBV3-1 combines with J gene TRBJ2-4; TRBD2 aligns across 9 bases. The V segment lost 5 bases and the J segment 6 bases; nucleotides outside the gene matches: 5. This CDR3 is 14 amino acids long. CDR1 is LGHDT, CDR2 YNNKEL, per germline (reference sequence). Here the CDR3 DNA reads TGTGCCAGCAGCATTAGCGGGAGAGGAAACATTCAGTACTTC. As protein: CASSISGRGNIQYF. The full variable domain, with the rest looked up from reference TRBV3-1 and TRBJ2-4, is DTAVSQTPKYLVTQMGNDKSIKCEQNLGHDTMYWYKQDSKKFLKIMFSYNNKELIINETVPNRFSPKSPDKAHLNLHINSLELGDSAVYFCASSISGRGNIQYFGAGTRLSVL.

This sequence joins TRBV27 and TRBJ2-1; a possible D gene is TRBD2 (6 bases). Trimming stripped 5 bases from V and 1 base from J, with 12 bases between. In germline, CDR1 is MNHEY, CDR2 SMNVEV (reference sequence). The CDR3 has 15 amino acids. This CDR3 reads CASSPGVGSYNEQFF. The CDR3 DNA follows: TGTGCCAGCAGTCCGGGGGTCGGTTCCTACAATGAGCAGTTCTTC.

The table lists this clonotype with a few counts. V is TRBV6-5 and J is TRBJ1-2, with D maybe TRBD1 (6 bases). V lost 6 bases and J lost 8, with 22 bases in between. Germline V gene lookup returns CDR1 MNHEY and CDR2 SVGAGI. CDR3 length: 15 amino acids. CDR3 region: CASSPTGIGAGGYTF. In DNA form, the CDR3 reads TGTGCCAGCAGCCCCACAGGGATAGGGGCTGGCGGCTACACCTTC.

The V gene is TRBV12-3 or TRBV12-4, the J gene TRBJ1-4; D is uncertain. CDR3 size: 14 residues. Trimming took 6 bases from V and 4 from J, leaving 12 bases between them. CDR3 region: CASRLDGVNEKLFF. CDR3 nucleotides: TGTGCCAGCAGACTCGATGGGGTTAATGAAAAACTGTTTTTT.